This T cell receptor (beta chain) was retrieved from a study of T cell repertoires in cytomegalovirus infection. Overall study context: It was recently identified HLA-C-restricted and well-studied HLA-B-restricted CMV epitopes that the study used. Public TCR beta signatures indicated both CMV infection and matching HLA type.

Trimming took off 1 base at V and 8 bases at J, with 14 bases between the two ends. The CDR3 is 15 amino acids. Germline CDR1 is SGHAT and CDR2 is FQNNGV. This clonotype was seen more than once but under ten times. What it binds is unknown. TCRdb fed the reads into MiXCR, producing one record per CDR3 protein. This sample carries 750,000 to 950,000 distinct CDR3 sequences, about 28% of them seen once, and the ten largest clones take around 14%. V and J are TRBV11-2 and TRBJ1-4, with a tentative D call TRBD1 (5 bases). The sample was cultured CD8+ T cells from PBMCs, taken from culture after CMV antigen stimulation. The clonotype comes from a human donor in good health (CMV status not recorded). Some clones in this sample may be carry-over from other donors' samples. The CDR3 region is CASSLVLGRDEKLFF. DNA for the CDR3: TGTGCCAGCAGCTTAGTCTTAGGGAGGGACGAAAAACTGTTTTTT.